This record covers a single TCR beta chain. This clonotype has at least ten counts. No cognate antigen has been identified for it. One base away there is no much larger clone; base qualities are not given. Amplification of TCR beta CDR3 regions was carried out from RNA transcripts. The TCR CDR3 was subjected to a first round of RT-PCR using the HTBI primer set and the Qiagen OneStep RT-PCR kit. Libraries were constructed in a second round of multiplex PCR, after which size selection and purification were performed. Libraries were sequenced paired-end with 100 bp reads on an Illumina HiSeq2000. On the study's bioinformatics: Raw data were processed with SOAPnuke, discarding reads with adapters, uncalled bases, mean Phred below 15, or no exact constant-primer or identifier match. COPE v1.2.5 was used to merge the high-quality paired reads, and each unique nucleotide sequence was defined as a clonotype. MiTCR v1.1 was used to align the clonotypes against IMGT TRBV, TRBD and TRBJ reference segments. Only V-J combinations with frequency above 0.0001, covering 99% to 99.2% of repertoires, were analysed. A TCS score was defined as the ratio between F50 (clonal expansion) and ExV (chaos), using BLOSUM62-based TCRdist between CDR3 peptides within each V-J. Welch's t-statistics and random forest reduced roughly 500 V-J features to around 14, which were used in a naive Bayes classifier (R e1071). TCRdb took the public reads, trimmed them with fastp at Q25, ran MiXCR for clone calling and kept in-frame beta chains. Identical CDR3 proteins give one entry, which carries the most common genes and DNA. TCRdb, not the original authors, processed these V and J calls. The sample yields 600,000 or so distinct CDR3 sequences; approximately 14% were counted once. The top ten constitute roughly an eighth of the sample.

Moderately to severely active disease, a Clinical Activity Score of at least 3, a NOSPECS grade of at least 4, and a duration under 3 months were present in ophthalmopathy patients. Exclusion was applied to patients with uncontrolled infections, other autoimmune diseases, pregnancy or lactation. Diagnoses relied on clinical symptoms, serum thyroxine and TRAb, thyroid ultrasound and orbital computed tomography. Ficoll-Paque density gradient centrifugation was used to isolate PBMCs from approximately 10 ml of fresh peripheral blood. Trizol reagent was used to extract total RNA, and RNA quality was then checked on an Agilent 2100 Bioanalyzer. The germline V and J ends show losses of 2 bases and 4 bases respectively, and no gene match explains 13 bases of the junction. From its cysteine to its phenylalanine, the CDR3 spans 18 amino acids. Only the CDR3 DNA is retained, 54 bases long and in frame from the first base. CDR1 and CDR2 were assigned from the germline V gene (reference sequence) as MNHEY and SMNVEV.

This sample was taken from a study of T cells in Graves' hyperthyroidism and ophthalmopathy (dated by TCRdb to the late 2010s). Regarding the study in general: Peripheral blood samples were taken at initial diagnosis, before any treatment was given. The 95 to 100 discovery patients were randomly divided into training and test sets at a 7:3 ratio. TCR Vbeta CDR3 sequencing of 120 to 150 peripheral blood samples (approximately 44 ophthalmopathy, 75 hyperthyroidism and roughly 17 progressor patients) is reported in the paper. Following sampling, methimazole starting at 30 mg daily was given to hyperthyroidism patients, and high-dose intravenous methylprednisolone was given to ophthalmopathy patients. Whether ophthalmopathy could be predicted prospectively was tested in an independent validation cohort made up of about 20 hyperthyroidism patients plus 17 patients who later progressed to ophthalmopathy. To identify distinguishing TCR V-J signatures, a discovery cohort of some 99 patients was used, comprising some 45 with Graves' ophthalmopathy and 55 to 65 with stable Graves' hyperthyroidism. In addition, the study compared T-cell repertoires in thyroid tissue and in blood from about 6 Graves' hyperthyroidism patients. Findings and caveats that apply to the study as a whole: No statistical method was used to set the sample size in advance, and investigators knew the group allocation. Most expanded thyroid clonotypes (frequency above 0.001) were also found in blood, which suggests that blood repertoires may mirror thyroid immune responses. A 13 V-J signature model separated ophthalmopathy from stable hyperthyroidism, with approximately 87% sensitivity and roughly 84% specificity in cross-validation and 80%/75% in testing. During validation, the model predicted progression to ophthalmopathy a median of around six months ahead of onset, with approximately 70% sensitivity and around 72% specificity.

The sequence is built from TRBV27 and TRBJ2-7, with 11 bases aligning to TRBD2. The specimen sequenced was blood. This receptor was obtained from a woman aged 45-60 years with Graves' ophthalmopathy. The sequenced DNA is TGTGCCAGCAGTTTAACCCTTCCGACTAGCGGGAAAAGATACGAGCAGTACTTC. It codes for CASSLTLPTSGKRYEQYF.